A selection of T cell receptor beta chains follows, all from one sample in a study of blood T cell repertoires in COVID-19. The method was immunoSEQ multiplex PCR; TCRdb's version includes in-frame clones alone and lacks a portion of them. Seen here are 200,000 to 250,000 clones, 86% observed once, and the top ten hold around an eighth. Input material: peripheral blood. These receptor sequences come from an elderly man with acute or convalescent COVID-19. Both conserved end residues are part of each CDR3.

v_call cdr3_aa
TRBV18 CASSPEITTNEKLFF
TRBV7-2 CASSLEVRNYEQYF
TRBV10-3 CAISGKGQGTGTGELFF
TRBV7-2 CASSFARLAGGTQYF
TRBV7-7 CASSATGVGEQYF
TRBV3-1/TRBV3-2 CASSQDARGREYF
TRBV4-3 CASSQRGLAYNEQFF
TRBV19 CASSPLDSPNEKLFF
TRBV5-1 CASSRDRGTYDGYTF
TRBV9 CASSGPGFQETQYF
TRBV28 CASSIQGVQGEQFF
TRBV5-8 CASSLVGGGYTF
TRBV27 CASSWSGAVADTQYF
TRBV3-1/TRBV3-2 CASSQDTKGSGYTF
TRBV7-2 CASSLAGTLSYNEQFF
TRBV6-5 CASSSINEKLFF
TRBV3-1/TRBV3-2 CASSQTGGGGYTF
TRBV6-5 CASSLDRGGYGYTF
TRBV5-5 CASSLVQGARTTYEQYF
TRBV10-1 CASSEGGLARDTQYF
TRBV5-1 CASSLGLAGGMGETQYF
TRBV6-5 CASSSLMEAFF
TRBV28 CASSSPGGGYTF
TRBV21-1 CASSKRGLSNEKLFF
TRBV5-1 CASSLTSGSGELFF
TRBV6-5 CASSTPRVAYEQYF
TRBV27 CASSWRGSGRGNIQYF
TRBV28 CASSLSVSYNSPLHF
TRBV28 CASSLASLSTDTQYF
TRBV5-1 CASSWGPQQGSGNTIYF
TRBV6-5 CASSYSGQVSSYEQYF
TRBV19 CASSIGTSSSTDTQYF
TRBV9 CASGPIQETQYF
TRBV24-1 CATSPRRRDGRETQYF
TRBV27 CASTRRTGTNTGELFF
TRBV4-1 CASSQEGTLRGNTIYF
TRBV19 CASSISGPRSTEAFF
TRBV3-1/TRBV3-2 CASSQGIRGNQPQHF
TRBV9 CASSAEGSGGSDEQFF
TRBV4-3 CASSPTGGSSPLHF
TRBV2 CASSVMGQGSDEQFF
TRBV28 CASTTGNTIYF
TRBV5-5 CASSSSGRGGLSGANVLTF
TRBV5-1 CASSLDYGNTIYF
TRBV12-3/TRBV12-4 CASSLQGLYGYTF
TRBV19 CASSILAPSYEQYF
TRBV7-9 CASSNTDTQYF
TRBV9 CASSVGTAHNSPLHF
TRBV6-2/TRBV6-3 CASSYDRGTQYF
TRBV3-1/TRBV3-2 CASSQGGGSYNEQFF
TRBV6-5 CASSRQGALGDTQYF
TRBV28 CASSTTGRYTGELFF
TRBV19 CASSIGRGETQYF
TRBV6-5 CASSPGDSGTEAFF